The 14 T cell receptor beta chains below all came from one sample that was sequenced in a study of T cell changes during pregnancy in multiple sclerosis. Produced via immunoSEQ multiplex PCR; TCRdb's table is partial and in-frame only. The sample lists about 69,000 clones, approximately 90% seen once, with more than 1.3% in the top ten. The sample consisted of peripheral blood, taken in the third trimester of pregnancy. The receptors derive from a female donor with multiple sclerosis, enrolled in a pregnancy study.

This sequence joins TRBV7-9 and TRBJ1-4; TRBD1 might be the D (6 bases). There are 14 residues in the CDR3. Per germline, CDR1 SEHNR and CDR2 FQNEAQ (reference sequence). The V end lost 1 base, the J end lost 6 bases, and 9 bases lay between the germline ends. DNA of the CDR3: TGTGCCAGCAGCTTAGTACAGGGACATGAAAAACTGTTTTTT. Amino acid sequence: CASSLVQGHEKLFF.

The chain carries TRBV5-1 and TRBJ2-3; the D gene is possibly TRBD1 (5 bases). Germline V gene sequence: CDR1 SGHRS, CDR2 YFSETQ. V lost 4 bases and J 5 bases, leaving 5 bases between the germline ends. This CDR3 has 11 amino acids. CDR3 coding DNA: TGCGCCAGCAGCACAGGAGATACGCAGTATTTT. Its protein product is CASSTGDTQYF.

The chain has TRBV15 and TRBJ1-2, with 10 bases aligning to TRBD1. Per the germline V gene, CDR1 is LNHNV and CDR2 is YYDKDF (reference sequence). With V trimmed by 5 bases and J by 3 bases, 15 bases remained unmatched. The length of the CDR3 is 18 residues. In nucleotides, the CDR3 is TGTGCCACCAGCGGGGTTTCGACAGGGGGCACCTTAGACTATGGCTACACCTTC. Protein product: CATSGVSTGGTLDYGYTF.

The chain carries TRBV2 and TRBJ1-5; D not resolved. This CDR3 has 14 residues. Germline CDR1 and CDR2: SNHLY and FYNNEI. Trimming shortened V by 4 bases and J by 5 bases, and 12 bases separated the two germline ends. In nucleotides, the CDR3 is TGTGCCAGCAGTGCCCTACAACAGCATCAGCCCCAGCATTTT. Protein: CASSALQQHQPQHF.

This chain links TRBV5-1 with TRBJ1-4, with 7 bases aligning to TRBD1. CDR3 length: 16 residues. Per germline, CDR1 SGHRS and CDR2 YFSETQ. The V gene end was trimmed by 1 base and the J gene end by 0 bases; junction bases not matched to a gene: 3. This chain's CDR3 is CASSLLGTATNEKLFF. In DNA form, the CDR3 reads TGCGCCAGCAGCTTGCTCGGGACAGCAACTAATGAAAAACTGTTTTTT.

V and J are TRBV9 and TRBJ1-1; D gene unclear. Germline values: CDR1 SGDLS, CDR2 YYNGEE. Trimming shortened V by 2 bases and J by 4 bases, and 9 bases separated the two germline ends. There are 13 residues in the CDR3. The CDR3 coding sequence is TGTGCCAGCAGCGTGGCCATAAGCACTGAAGCTTTCTTT. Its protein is CASSVAISTEAFF.

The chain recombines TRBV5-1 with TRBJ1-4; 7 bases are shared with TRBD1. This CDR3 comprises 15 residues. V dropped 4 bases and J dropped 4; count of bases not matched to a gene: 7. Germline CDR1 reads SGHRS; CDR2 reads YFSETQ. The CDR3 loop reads CASSTGDRDNEKLFF. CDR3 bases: TGCGCCAGCAGCACCGGGGACAGAGATAATGAAAAACTGTTTTTT.

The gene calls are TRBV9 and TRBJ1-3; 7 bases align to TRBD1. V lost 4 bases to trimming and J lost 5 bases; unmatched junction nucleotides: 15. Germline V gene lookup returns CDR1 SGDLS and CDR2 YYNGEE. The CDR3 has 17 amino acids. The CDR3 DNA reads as TGTGCCAGCAGCCTAGGGGGACAGTCCATTCCGAGAAACACCATATATTTT. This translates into CASSLGGQSIPRNTIYF. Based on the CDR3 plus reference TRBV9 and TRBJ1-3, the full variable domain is DSGVTQTPKHLITATGQRVTLRCSPRSGDLSVYWYQQSLDQGLQFLIQYYNGEERAKGNILERFSAQQFPDLHSELNLSSLELGDSALYFCASSLGGQSIPRNTIYFGEGSWLTVV.

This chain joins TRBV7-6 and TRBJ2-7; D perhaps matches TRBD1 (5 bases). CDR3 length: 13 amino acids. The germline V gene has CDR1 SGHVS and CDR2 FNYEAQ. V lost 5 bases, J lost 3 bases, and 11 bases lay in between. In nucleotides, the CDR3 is TGTGCCAGCAGCCCAGGGCCCAACTACGAGCAGTACTTC. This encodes CASSPGPNYEQYF.

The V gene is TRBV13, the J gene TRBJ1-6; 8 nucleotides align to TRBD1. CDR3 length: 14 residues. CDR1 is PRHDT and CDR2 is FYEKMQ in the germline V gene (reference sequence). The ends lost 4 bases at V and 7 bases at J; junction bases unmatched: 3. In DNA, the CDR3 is TGTGCCAGCAGCTCGACAGGGGAGAATTCACCCCTCCACTTT. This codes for CASSSTGENSPLHF.

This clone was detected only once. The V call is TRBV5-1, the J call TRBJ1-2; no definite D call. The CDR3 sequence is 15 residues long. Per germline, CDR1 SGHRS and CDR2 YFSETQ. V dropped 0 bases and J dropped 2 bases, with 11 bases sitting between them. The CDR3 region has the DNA TGCGCCAGCAGCTTGGTTCCGGGGAACAACTATGGCTACACCTTC. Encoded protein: CASSLVPGNNYGYTF.

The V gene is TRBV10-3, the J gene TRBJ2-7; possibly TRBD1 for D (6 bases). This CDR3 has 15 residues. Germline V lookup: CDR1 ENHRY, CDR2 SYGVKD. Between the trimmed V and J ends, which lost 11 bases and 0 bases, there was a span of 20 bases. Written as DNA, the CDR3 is TGTGCCGCAGGGGCACAGGGTTCGGGCTCCTACGAGCAGTACTTC. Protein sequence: CAAGAQGSGSYEQYF.

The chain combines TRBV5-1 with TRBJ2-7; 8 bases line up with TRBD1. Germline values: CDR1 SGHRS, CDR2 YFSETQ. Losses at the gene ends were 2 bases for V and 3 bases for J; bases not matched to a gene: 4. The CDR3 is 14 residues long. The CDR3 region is CASSFDRGGYEQYF. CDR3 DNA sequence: TGCGCCAGCAGCTTTGACAGGGGCGGCTACGAGCAGTACTTC.

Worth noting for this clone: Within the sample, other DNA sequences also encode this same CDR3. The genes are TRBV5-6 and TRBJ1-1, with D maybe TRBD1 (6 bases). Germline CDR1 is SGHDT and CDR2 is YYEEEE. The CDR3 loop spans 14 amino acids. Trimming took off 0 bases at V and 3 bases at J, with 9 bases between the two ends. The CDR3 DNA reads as TGTGCCAGCAGCTTGGGGGCAGGGGACACTGAAGCTTTCTTT. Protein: CASSLGAGDTEAFF.